Sequencing of this TCR beta chain was carried out in a study of blood T cell repertoires in COVID-19. This clone was picked up one time. V was pared by 6 bases and J by 13 bases, with 16 bases between. In germline, CDR1 is MRHNA, CDR2 SNTAGT. CDR3 size: 12 residues. Clinical history reported by participants formed the basis on which cohorts were assigned. The authors' processing: Cell counts per sample came from amplifying reference gene primers. Sequenced by immunoSEQ multiplex PCR; TCRdb stores in-frame clones only, minus some. D and trimming were read from the DNA, whereas the V and J calls and clone size are those reported in that table. This table holds around 240,000 clones, about 82% found once.

V gene TRBV6-4 combines with J gene TRBJ2-1, with D possibly matching TRBD2 (6 bases). This clonotype was sampled from a woman aged 45 to 65 who had recovered from COVID-19. Material: PBMCs or T cells enriched from blood (not recorded which). The CDR3 is CASRGDSPAQFF. The CDR3 nucleotides are TGTGCCAGCAGAGGGGACTCTCCCGCCCAGTTCTTC.